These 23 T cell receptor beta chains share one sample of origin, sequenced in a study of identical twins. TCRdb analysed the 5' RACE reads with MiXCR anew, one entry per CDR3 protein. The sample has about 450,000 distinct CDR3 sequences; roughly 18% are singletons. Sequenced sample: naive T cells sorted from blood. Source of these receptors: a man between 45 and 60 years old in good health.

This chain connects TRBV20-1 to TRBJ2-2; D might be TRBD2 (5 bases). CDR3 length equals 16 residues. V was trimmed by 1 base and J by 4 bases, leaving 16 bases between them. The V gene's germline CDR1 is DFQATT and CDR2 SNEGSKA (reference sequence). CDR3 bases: TGCAGTGCTAGAGGATATGGCCGGGATTCCACCGGGGAGCTGTTTTTT. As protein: CSARGYGRDSTGELFF.

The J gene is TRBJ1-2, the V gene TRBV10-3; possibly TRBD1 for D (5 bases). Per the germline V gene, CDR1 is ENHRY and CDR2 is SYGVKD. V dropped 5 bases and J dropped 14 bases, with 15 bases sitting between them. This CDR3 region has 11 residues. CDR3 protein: CAISWDGGLTF. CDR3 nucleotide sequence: TGTGCCATCAGTTGGGACGGCGGTTTAACCTTC.

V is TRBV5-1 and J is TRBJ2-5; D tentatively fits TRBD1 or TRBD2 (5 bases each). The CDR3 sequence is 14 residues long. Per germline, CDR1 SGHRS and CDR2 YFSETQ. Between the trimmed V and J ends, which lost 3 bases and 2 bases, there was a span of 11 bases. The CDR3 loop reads CASSSGRPQETQYF. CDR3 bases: TGCGCCAGCAGCTCGGGACGCCCGCAAGAGACCCAGTACTTC.

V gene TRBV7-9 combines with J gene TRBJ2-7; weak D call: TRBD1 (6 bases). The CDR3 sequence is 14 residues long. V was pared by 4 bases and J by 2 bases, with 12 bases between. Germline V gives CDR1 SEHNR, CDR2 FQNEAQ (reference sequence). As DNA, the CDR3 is TGTGCCAGCAGCTCCCCCACAGGGCCCTACGAGCAGTACTTC. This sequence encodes CASSSPTGPYEQYF. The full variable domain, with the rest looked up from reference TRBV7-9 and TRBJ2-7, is DTGVSQNPRHKITKRGQNVTFRCDPISEHNRLYWYRQTLGQGPEFLTYFQNEAQLEKSRLLSDRFSAERPKGSFSTLEIQRTEQGDSAMYLCASSSPTGPYEQYFGPGTRLTVT.

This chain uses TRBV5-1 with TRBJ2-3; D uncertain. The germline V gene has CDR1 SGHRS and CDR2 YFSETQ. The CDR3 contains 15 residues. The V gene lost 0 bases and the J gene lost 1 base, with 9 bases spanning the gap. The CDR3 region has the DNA TGCGCCAGCAGCTTGGAGGCGCGAGGCACAGATACGCAGTATTTT. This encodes CASSLEARGTDTQYF.

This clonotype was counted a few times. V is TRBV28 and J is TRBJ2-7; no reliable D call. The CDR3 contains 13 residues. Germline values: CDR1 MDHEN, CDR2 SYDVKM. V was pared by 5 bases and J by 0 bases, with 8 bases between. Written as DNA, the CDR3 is TGTGCCAGCAGTGTCATCCTCTCCTACGAGCAGTACTTC. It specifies CASSVILSYEQYF.

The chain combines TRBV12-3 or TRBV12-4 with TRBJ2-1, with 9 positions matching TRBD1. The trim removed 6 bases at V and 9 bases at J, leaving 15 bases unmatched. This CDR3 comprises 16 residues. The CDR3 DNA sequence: TGTGCCAGCAGACATACGGGACAGGGTACGGTAGGTGAGCAGTTCTTC. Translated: CASRHTGQGTVGEQFF.

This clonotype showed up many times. The CDR3 region is CASSLRHTSGREVDTQYF. The CDR3 region has the DNA TGTGCCAGCAGCTTACGGCATACTAGCGGGAGAGAGGTCGATACGCAGTATTTT. This chain connects TRBV7-8 to TRBJ2-3; 11 positions agree with TRBD2. With 2 bases clipped from V and 6 bases from J, the junction kept 13 bases outside the gene matches. The CDR3 loop spans 18 amino acids. The germline V gene encodes CDR1 SGHVS and CDR2 FQNEAQ.

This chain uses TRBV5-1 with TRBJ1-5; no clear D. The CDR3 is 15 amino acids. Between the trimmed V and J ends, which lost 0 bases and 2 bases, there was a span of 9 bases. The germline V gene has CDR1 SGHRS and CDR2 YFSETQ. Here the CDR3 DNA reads TGCGCCAGCAGCTTGGGGCCGCTCGGCAATCAGCCCCAGCATTTT. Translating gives CASSLGPLGNQPQHF.

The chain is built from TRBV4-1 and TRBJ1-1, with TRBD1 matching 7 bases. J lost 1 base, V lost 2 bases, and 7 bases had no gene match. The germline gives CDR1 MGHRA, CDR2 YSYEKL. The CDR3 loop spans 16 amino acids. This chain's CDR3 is CASSQTPGQRNTEAFF. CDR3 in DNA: TGCGCCAGCAGCCAAACCCCGGGACAGAGGAACACTGAAGCTTTCTTT.

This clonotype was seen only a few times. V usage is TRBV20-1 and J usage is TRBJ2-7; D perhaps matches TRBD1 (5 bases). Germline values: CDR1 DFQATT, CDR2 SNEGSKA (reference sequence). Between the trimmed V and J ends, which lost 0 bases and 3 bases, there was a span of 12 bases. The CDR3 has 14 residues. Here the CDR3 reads CSARDLGAGYEQYF. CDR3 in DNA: TGCAGTGCTAGAGATCTAGGGGCCGGCTACGAGCAGTACTTC.

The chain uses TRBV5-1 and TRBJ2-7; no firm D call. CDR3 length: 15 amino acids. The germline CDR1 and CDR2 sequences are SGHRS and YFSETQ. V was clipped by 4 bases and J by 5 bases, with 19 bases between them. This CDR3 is CASSLLRVESDEQYF. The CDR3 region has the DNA TGCGCCAGCAGCCTGCTTAGGGTTGAAAGCGACGAGCAGTACTTC. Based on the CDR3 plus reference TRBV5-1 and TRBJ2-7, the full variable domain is KAGVTQTPRYLIKTRGQQVTLSCSPISGHRSVSWYQQTPGQGLQFLFEYFSETQRNKGNFPGRFSGRQFSNSRSEMNVSTLELGDSALYLCASSLLRVESDEQYFGPGTRLTVT.

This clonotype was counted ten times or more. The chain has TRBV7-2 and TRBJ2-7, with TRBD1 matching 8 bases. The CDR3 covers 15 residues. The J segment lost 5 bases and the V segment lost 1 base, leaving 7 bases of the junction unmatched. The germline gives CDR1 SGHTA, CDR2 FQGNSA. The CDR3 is CASSLVVNRGNEQYF. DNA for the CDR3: TGTGCCAGCAGCTTAGTGGTAAACAGGGGGAACGAGCAGTACTTC.

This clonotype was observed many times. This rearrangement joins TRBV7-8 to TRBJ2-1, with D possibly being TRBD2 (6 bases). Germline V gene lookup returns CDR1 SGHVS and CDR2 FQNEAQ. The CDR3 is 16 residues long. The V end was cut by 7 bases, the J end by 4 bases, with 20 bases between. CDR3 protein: CASTLLGGKTYNEQFF. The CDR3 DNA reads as TGTGCCAGCACCCTCCTAGGCGGGAAGACTTACAATGAGCAGTTCTTC.

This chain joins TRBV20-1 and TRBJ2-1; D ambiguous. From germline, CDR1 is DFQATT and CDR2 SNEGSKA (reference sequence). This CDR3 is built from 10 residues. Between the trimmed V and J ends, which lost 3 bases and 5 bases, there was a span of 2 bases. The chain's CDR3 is CSASDNEQFF. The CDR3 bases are TGCAGTGCTAGTGACAATGAGCAGTTCTTC.

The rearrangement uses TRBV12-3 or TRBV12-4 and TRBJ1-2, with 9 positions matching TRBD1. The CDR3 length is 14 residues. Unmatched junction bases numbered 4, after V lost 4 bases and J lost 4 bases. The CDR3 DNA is TGTGCCAGCAGTTATAGGGACAGGGCCTATGGCTACACCTTC. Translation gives CASSYRDRAYGYTF.

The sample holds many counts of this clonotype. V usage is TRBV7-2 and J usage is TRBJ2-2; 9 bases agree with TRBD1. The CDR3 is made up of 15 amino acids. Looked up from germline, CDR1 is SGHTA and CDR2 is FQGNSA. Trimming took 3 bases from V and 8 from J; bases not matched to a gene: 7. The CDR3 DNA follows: TGTGCCAGCAGCTTGGGGACAGGGTTCGGGGGGGAGCTGTTTTTT. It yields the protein CASSLGTGFGGELFF.

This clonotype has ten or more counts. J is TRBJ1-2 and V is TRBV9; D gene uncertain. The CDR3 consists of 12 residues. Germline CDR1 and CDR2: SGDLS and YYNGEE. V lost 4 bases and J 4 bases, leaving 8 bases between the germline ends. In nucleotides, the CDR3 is TGTGCCAGCAGCAATGGGCCCTATGGCTACACCTTC. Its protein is CASSNGPYGYTF.

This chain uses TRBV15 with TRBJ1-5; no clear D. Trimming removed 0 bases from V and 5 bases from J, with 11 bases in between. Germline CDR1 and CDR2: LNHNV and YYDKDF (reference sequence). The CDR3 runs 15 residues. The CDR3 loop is CATSRDRIIDQPQHF. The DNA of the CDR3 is TGTGCCACCAGCAGAGATCGAATTATCGATCAGCCCCAGCATTTT.

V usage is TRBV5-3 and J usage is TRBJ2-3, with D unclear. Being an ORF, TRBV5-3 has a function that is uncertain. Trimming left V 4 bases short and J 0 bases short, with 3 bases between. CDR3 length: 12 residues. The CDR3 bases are TGTGCCAGAAGCGGCAGCACAGATACGCAGTATTTT. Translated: CARSGSTDTQYF.

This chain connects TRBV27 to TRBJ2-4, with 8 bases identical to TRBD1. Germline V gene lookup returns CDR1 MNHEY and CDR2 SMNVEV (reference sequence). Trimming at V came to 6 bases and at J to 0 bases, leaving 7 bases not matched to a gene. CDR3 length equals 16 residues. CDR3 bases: TGTGCCAGCAGCACCGGACAGGGAATAGCCAAAAACATTCAGTACTTC. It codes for CASSTGQGIAKNIQYF.

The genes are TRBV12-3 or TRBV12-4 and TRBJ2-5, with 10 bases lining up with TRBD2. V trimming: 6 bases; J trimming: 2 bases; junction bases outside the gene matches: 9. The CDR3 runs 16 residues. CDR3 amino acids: CASRLGPGLAQETQYF. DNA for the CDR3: TGTGCCAGCAGATTGGGTCCGGGACTAGCGCAAGAGACCCAGTACTTC.

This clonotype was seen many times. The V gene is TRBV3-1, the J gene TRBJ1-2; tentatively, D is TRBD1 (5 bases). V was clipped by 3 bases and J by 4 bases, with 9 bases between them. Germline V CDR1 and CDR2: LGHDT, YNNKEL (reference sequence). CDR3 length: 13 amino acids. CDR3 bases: TGTGCCAGCAGCCATCAGGGTATCTATGGCTACACCTTC. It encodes CASSHQGIYGYTF.